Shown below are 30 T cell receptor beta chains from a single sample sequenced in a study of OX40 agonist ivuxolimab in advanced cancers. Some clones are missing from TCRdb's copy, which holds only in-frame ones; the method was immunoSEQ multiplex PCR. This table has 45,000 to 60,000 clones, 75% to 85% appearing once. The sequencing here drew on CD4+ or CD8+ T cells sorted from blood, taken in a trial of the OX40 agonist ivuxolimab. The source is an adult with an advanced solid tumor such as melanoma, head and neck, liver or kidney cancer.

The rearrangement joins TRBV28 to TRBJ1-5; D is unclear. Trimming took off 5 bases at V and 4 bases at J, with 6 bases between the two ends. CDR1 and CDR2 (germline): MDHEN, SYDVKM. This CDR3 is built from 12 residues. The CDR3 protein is CASSITNQPQHF. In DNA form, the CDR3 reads TGTGCCAGCAGTATAACAAATCAGCCCCAGCATTTT.

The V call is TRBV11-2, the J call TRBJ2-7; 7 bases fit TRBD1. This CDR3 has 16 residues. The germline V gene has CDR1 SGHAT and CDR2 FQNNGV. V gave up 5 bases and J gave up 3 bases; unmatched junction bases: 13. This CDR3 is CASSPGPTGLGYEQYF. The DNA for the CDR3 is TGTGCCAGCAGCCCCGGGCCGACAGGGTTGGGCTACGAGCAGTACTTC.

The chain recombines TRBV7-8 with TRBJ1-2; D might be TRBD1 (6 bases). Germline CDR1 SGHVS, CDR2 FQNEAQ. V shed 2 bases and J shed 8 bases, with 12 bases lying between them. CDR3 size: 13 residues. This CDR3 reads CASSLQGFWGYTF. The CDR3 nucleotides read TGTGCCAGCAGCTTACAGGGGTTCTGGGGCTACACCTTC. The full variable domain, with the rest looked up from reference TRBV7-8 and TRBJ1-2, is GAGVSQSPRYKVAKRGQDVALRCDPISGHVSLFWYQQALGQGPEFLTYFQNEAQLDKSGLPSDRFFAERPEGSVSTLKIQRTQQEDSAVYLCASSLQGFWGYTFGSGTRLTVV.

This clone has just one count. CDR3 sequence reads: CASSLVGPRQGYEQYF. CDR3 nucleotide sequence: TGCGCCAGCAGCTTGGTCGGCCCTCGACAGGGTTACGAGCAGTACTTC. V is TRBV5-1 and J is TRBJ2-7; 7 positions match TRBD1. Unmatched junction bases numbered 10, after V lost 0 bases and J lost 4 bases. The V gene's germline CDR1 is SGHRS and CDR2 YFSETQ. The CDR3 extends over 16 amino acids.

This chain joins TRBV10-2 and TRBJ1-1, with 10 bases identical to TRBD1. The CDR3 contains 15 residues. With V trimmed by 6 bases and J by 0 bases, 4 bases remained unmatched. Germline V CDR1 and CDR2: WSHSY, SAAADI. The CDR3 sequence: CASRRTGGMNTEAFF. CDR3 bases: TGCGCCAGCAGAAGGACAGGGGGAATGAACACTGAAGCTTTCTTT.

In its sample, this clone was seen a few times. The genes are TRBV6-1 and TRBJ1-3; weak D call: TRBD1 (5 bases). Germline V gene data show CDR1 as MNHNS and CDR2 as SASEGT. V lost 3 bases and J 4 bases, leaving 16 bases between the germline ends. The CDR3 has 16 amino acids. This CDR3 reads CASSEPGGGTGNTIYF. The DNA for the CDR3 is TGTGCCAGCAGTGAGCCCGGGGGGGGGACGGGAAACACCATATATTTT.

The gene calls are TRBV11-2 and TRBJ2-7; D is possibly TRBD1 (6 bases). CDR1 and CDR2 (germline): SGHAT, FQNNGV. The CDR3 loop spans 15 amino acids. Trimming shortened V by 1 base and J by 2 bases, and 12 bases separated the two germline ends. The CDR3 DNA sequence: TGTGCCAGCAGCTTAGTGCTGGCAGGGGCCTACGAGCAGTACTTC. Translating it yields CASSLVLAGAYEQYF.

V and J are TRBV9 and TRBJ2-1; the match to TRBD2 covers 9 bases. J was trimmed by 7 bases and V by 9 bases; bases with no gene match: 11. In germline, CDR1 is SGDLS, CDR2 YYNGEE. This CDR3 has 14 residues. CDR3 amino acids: CATLLAGAVNEQFF. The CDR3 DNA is TGTGCCACCCTTTTAGCGGGAGCAGTGAATGAGCAGTTCTTC.

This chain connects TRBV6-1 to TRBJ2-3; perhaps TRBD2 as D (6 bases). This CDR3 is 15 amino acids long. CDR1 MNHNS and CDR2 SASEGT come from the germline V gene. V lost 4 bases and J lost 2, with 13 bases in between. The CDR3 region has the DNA TGTGCCAGCAGTGTACAGACTAGTCTCACAGATACGCAGTATTTT. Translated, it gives CASSVQTSLTDTQYF.

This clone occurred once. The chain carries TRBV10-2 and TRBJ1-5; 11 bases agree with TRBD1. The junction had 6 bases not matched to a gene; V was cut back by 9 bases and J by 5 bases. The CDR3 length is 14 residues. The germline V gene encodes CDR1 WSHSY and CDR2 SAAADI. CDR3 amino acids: CASLDRGLDQPQHF. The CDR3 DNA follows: TGCGCCAGTCTGGACAGGGGGCTTGATCAGCCCCAGCATTTT.

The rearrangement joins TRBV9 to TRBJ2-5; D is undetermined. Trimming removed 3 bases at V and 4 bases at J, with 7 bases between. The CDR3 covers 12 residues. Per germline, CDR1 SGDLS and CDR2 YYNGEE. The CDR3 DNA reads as TGTGCCAGCAGCGAGGGTGGAGAGACCCAGTACTTC. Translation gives CASSEGGETQYF.

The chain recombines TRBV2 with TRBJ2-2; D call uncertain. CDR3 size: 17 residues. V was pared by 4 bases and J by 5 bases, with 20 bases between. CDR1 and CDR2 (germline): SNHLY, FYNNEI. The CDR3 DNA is TGTGCCAGCAGTGGCCTAGTTATCCGCGAACATACCGGGGAGCTGTTTTTT. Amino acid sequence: CASSGLVIREHTGELFF.

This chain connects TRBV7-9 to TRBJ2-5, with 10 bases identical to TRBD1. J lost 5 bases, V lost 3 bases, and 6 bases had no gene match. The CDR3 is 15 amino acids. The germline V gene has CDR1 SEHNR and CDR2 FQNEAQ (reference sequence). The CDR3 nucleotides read TGTGCCAGCAGCTTCGACAGGGGGCCGGGGGAGACCCAGTACTTC. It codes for CASSFDRGPGETQYF.

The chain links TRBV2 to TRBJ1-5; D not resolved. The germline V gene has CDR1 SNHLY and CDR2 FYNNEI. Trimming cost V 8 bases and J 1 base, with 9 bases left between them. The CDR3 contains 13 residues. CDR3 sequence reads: CASSEESNQPQHF. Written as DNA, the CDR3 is TGTGCCAGCTCAGAGGAGAGCAATCAGCCCCAGCATTTT.

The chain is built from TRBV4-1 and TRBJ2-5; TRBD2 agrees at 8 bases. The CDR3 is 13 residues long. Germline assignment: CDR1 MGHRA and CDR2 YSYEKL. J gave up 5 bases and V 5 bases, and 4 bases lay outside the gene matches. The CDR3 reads CASSGTRIETQYF. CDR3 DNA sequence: TGCGCCAGCAGCGGGACTAGGATTGAGACCCAGTACTTC.

As DNA, the CDR3 is TGCGCCAGCAGCCGGGGACTAGCGGGAGTCTCCTACGAGCAGTACTTC. Protein product: CASSRGLAGVSYEQYF. J is TRBJ2-7 and V is TRBV4-1; 14 nucleotides match TRBD2. The CDR3 has 16 residues. Germline V gene data show CDR1 as MGHRA and CDR2 as YSYEKL. The J segment lost 0 bases and the V segment lost 4 bases, leaving 2 bases of the junction unmatched.

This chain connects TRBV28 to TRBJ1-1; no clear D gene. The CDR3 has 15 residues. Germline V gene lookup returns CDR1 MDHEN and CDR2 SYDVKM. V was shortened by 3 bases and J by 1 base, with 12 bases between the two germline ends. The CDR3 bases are TGTGCCAGCAGTTTGGGCGACAAGAGGAACACTGAAGCTTTCTTT. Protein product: CASSLGDKRNTEAFF.

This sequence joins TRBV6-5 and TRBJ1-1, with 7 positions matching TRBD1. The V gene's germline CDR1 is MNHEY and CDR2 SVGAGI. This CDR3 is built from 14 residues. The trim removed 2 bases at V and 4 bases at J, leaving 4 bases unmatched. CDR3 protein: CASSYAYRGTEAFF. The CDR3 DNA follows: TGTGCCAGCAGTTACGCCTACAGGGGCACTGAAGCTTTCTTT.

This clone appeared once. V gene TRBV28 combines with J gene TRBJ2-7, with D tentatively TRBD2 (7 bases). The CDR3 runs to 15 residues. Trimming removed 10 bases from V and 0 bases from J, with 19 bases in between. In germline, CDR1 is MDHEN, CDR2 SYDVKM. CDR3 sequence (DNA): TGTGCCACCTTGGGGGCTAGCGGTAGCTCCTACGAGCAGTACTTC. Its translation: CATLGASGSSYEQYF.

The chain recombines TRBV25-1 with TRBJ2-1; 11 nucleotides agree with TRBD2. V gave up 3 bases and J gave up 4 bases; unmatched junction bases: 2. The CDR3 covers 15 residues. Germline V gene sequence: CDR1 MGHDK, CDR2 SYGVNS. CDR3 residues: CASSEWTSGYNEQFF. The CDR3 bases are TGTGCCAGCAGTGAGTGGACTAGCGGGTACAATGAGCAGTTCTTC. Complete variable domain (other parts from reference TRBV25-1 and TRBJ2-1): EADIYQTPRYLVIGTGKKITLECSQTMGHDKMYWYQQDPGMELHLIHYSYGVNSTEKGDLSSESTVSRIRTEHFPLTLESARPSHTSQYLCASSEWTSGYNEQFFGPGTRLTVL.

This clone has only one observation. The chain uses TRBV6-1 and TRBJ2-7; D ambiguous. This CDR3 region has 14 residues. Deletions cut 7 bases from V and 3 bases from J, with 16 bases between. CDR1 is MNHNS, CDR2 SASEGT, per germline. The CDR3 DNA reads TGTGCCAGCACTGGCACACTAAGACTCTACGAGCAGTACTTC. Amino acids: CASTGTLRLYEQYF.

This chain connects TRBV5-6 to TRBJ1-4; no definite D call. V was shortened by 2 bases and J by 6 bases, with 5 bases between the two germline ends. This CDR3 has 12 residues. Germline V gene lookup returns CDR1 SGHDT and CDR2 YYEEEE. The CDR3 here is CASSLTDEKLFF. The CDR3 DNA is TGTGCCAGCAGCTTAACGGATGAAAAACTGTTTTTT.

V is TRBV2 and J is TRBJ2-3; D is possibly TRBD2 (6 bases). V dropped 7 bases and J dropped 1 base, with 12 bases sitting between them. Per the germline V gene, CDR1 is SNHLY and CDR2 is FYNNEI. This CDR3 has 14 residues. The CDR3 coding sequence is TGTGCCAGCAAAGAGCGGGCAGGCACAGATACGCAGTATTTT. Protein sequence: CASKERAGTDTQYF.

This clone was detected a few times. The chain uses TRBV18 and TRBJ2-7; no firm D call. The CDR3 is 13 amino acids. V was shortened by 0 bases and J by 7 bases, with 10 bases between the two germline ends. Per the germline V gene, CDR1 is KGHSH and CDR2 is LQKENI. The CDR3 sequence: CASSPPGSAEQYF. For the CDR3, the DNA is TGTGCCAGCTCACCACCAGGGTCTGCAGAGCAGTACTTC.

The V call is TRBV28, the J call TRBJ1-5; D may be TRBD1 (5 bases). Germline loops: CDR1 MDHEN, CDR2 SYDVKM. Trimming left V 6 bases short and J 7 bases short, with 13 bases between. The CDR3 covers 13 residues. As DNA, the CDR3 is TGTGCCAGCAGAATCCCTGGGGGGCAGCCCCAGCATTTT. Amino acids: CASRIPGGQPQHF.

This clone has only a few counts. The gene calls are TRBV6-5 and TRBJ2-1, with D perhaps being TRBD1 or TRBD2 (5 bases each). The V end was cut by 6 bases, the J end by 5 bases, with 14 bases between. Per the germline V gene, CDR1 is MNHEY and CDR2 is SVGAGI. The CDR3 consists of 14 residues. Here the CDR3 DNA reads TGTGCCAGCAGGGCCCTGGGGGAGCACAATGAGCAGTTCTTC. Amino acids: CASRALGEHNEQFF.

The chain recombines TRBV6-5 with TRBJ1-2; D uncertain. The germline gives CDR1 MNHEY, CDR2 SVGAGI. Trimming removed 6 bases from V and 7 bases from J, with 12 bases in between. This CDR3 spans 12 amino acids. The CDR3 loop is CASRLPEPGYTF. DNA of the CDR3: TGTGCCAGCAGGCTCCCGGAGCCTGGCTACACCTTC.

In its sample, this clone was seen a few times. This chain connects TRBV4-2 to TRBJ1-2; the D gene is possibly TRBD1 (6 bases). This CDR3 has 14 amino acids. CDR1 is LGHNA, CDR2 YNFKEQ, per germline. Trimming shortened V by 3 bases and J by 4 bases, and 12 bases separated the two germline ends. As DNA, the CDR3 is TGTGCCAGCAGCCATGCGGGACAAAGCTATGGCTACACCTTC. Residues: CASSHAGQSYGYTF.

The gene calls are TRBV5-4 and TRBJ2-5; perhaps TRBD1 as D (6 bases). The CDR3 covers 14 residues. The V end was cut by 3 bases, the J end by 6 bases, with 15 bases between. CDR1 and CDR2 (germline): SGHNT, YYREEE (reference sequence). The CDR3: CASSSPQGLKTQYF. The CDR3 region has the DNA TGTGCCAGCAGCTCGCCCCAGGGGTTAAAGACCCAGTACTTC.

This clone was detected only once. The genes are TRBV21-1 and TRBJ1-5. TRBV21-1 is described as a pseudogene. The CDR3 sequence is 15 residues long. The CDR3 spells CASSKLRNSNQPQHF. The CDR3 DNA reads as TGTGCCAGCAGCAAACTTCGGAATAGCAATCAGCCCCAGCATTTT.